The clone carrying this T cell receptor (beta chain) came up many times. The data stem from a study of patients and donors after allogeneic stem cell transplantation. V gave up 5 bases and J gave up 9 bases, with 17 bases separating them. The V gene's germline CDR1 is LNHNV and CDR2 YYDKDF (reference sequence). This CDR3 is 14 amino acids long. TCRdb analysed the RT-PCR reads with MiXCR anew, one entry per CDR3 protein. Of about 26,000 distinct CDR3 sequences in the sample, around 7.4% were seen once. The chain uses TRBV15 and TRBJ2-1, with D hard to call. The sequence was collected from a human donor who was either an allogeneic HSCT recipient or a stem cell or donor lymphocyte infusion donor (not recorded which). It is not recorded whose cells these are; they may come from a transplant donor. Sequenced material: blood, either unsorted or a sorted T cell fraction (not recorded which). The CDR3 nucleotides read TGTGCCACCAGCTCGGGTGTTAGTTCGAGTGAGCAGTTCTTC. Its translation is CATSSGVSSSEQFF.